The T cell receptor beta chain under discussion was sequenced for a study of pediatric ulcerative colitis. One to two pinch biopsies were taken from the rectum during colonoscopy. General observations from the study: Blood-rectal clonal overlap within each person was significantly higher in ulcerative colitis patients than controls. Clonal expansions reduced rectal repertoire diversity in acute severe colitis. A couple of rectal clonotypes were found only in ulcerative colitis patients, all of them.

Samples were sequenced at Survey level, maximum 500,000 reads. Sequencing used immunoSEQ multiplex PCR; TCRdb keeps in-frame clones, though not all of them. The sample includes 20,000 to 30,000 clones, approximately 71% seen only once; the top ten take roughly 7%. With respect to this clone: Its specificity is unknown.

The CDR3 extends over 14 amino acids. V lost 7 bases and J lost 2, with 15 bases in between. Per germline, CDR1 MDHEN and CDR2 SYDVKM. V gene TRBV28 combines with J gene TRBJ2-7; D gene uncertain. The sequence was obtained from a boy between 10 and 17 years old with severe ulcerative colitis. Sequencing was done on a sample of gut tissue. CDR3 coding DNA: TGTGCCAGCACCTCCCGGCCAGAGACCTACGAGCAGTACTTC. As protein: CASTSRPETYEQYF. The full variable domain, in which reference TRBV28 and TRBJ2-7 provide the parts outside the CDR3, is DVKVTQSSRYLVKRTGEKVFLECVQDMDHENMFWYRQDPGLGLRLIYFSYDVKMKEKGDIPEGYSVSREKKERFSLILESASTNQTSMYLCASTSRPETYEQYFGPGTRLTVT.